Listed below are T cell receptor beta chains from one sample, sequenced in a study of shared clonotypes between healthy human individuals. Only in-frame clones appear in the TCRdb table, and some are missing; sequencing was by immunoSEQ multiplex PCR. The profile shows a few hundred thousand clones, 65% of them singletons. Sequenced sample: memory CD4+ T cells sorted from blood. The receptors derive from a man younger than 45 in good health. Both conserved end residues are part of each CDR3. Fields, in order: D gene, J gene, clone size, V gene, CDR3 protein, CDR3 DNA. D genes are given only for firm matches. A clone size is listed for some rows: how often the clone was seen (once, few, many), or a class if it is expanded.

D gene: -
J gene: TRBJ1-2
clone size: -
V gene: TRBV14
CDR3 protein: CASSQDHGGWYGYTF
CDR3 DNA: TGTGCCAGCAGCCAAGATCACGGGGGATGGTATGGCTACACCTTC

D gene: -
J gene: TRBJ2-5
clone size: -
V gene: TRBV2
CDR3 protein: CASSEGGETQYF
CDR3 DNA: TGTGCCAGCAGTGAGGGCGGGGAGACCCAGTACTTC

D gene: TRBD1
J gene: TRBJ2-2
clone size: -
V gene: TRBV6-5
CDR3 protein: CAFRDRDTGELFF
CDR3 DNA: TGTGCCTTCCGGGACAGGGACACCGGGGAGCTGTTTTTT

D gene: TRBD1
J gene: TRBJ2-7
clone size: -
V gene: TRBV28
CDR3 protein: CASSLVRGRDYEQYF
CDR3 DNA: TGTGCCAGCAGTTTAGTGAGGGGGCGAGACTACGAGCAGTACTTC

D gene: TRBD1
J gene: TRBJ2-2
clone size: -
V gene: TRBV10-3
CDR3 protein: CAISDIVQGAGELFF
CDR3 DNA: TGTGCCATCAGTGATATCGTACAGGGGGCCGGGGAGCTGTTTTTT

D gene: -
J gene: TRBJ2-1
clone size: few
V gene: TRBV19
CDR3 protein: CASSLRENRHNEQFF
CDR3 DNA: TGTGCCAGTAGCCTACGGGAGAATCGCCACAATGAGCAGTTCTTC

D gene: -
J gene: TRBJ2-6
clone size: -
V gene: TRBV2
CDR3 protein: CASSELGISGANVLTF
CDR3 DNA: TGTGCCAGCAGTGAATTAGGCATTTCTGGGGCCAACGTCCTGACTTTC

D gene: -
J gene: TRBJ2-1
clone size: -
V gene: TRBV7-2
CDR3 protein: CASSLEVSSSNEQFF
CDR3 DNA: TGTGCCAGCAGCTTAGAAGTCTCTTCAAGCAATGAGCAGTTCTTC

D gene: -
J gene: TRBJ2-1
clone size: -
V gene: TRBV7-2
CDR3 protein: CASSIRDSSYNEQFF
CDR3 DNA: TGTGCCAGCAGCATACGGGACTCTAGCTACAATGAGCAGTTCTTC

D gene: TRBD1
J gene: TRBJ1-1
clone size: -
V gene: TRBV19
CDR3 protein: CASSINGQGLTEAFF
CDR3 DNA: TGTGCCAGTAGTATAAACGGACAGGGTTTGACTGAAGCTTTCTTT

D gene: -
J gene: TRBJ2-3
clone size: -
V gene: TRBV19
CDR3 protein: CASSIGGFRTDTQYF
CDR3 DNA: TGTGCCAGTAGTATCGGCGGTTTTAGGACAGATACGCAGTATTTT

D gene: -
J gene: TRBJ2-1
clone size: -
V gene: TRBV20-1
CDR3 protein: CSADQYNEQFF
CDR3 DNA: TGCAGTGCTGACCAATACAATGAGCAGTTCTTC

D gene: TRBD1
J gene: TRBJ2-7
clone size: -
V gene: TRBV5-4
CDR3 protein: CASSFRNRGQARPYEQYF
CDR3 DNA: TGTGCCAGCAGCTTCCGGAACAGGGGGCAGGCTCGGCCCTACGAGCAGTACTTC

D gene: -
J gene: TRBJ1-2
clone size: -
V gene: TRBV7-9
CDR3 protein: CASSLEAGGYGYTF
CDR3 DNA: TGTGCCAGCAGCTTAGAGGCAGGAGGGTATGGCTACACCTTC

D gene: TRBD2
J gene: TRBJ2-5
clone size: once
V gene: TRBV5-1
CDR3 protein: CASNPLAGTQETQYF
CDR3 DNA: TGCGCCAGCAATCCCCTAGCGGGGACACAAGAGACCCAGTACTTC

D gene: -
J gene: TRBJ1-2
clone size: -
V gene: TRBV29-1
CDR3 protein: CSVASGLGAYGYTF
CDR3 DNA: TGCAGCGTTGCCTCAGGGCTGGGAGCTTATGGCTACACCTTC

D gene: -
J gene: TRBJ2-7
clone size: few
V gene: TRBV29-1
CDR3 protein: CSTLWGANGEQYF
CDR3 DNA: TGCAGCACACTGTGGGGGGCGAATGGCGAGCAGTACTTC

D gene: TRBD1
J gene: TRBJ1-1
clone size: -
V gene: TRBV19
CDR3 protein: CATDTRDRGRGTEAFF
CDR3 DNA: TGTGCCACCGACACCCGGGACAGGGGGCGAGGCACTGAAGCTTTCTTT

D gene: TRBD1
J gene: TRBJ1-1
clone size: -
V gene: TRBV5-8
CDR3 protein: CASSPGQGRSRAEAFF
CDR3 DNA: TGTGCCAGCAGCCCGGGACAGGGGCGCTCAAGGGCTGAAGCTTTCTTT

D gene: -
J gene: TRBJ2-2
clone size: -
V gene: TRBV11-3
CDR3 protein: CASSKPTDYNTGELFF
CDR3 DNA: TGTGCCAGCAGCAAACCGACAGACTACAACACCGGGGAGCTGTTTTTT

D gene: -
J gene: TRBJ1-3
clone size: -
V gene: TRBV7-2
CDR3 protein: CASSRGKGSSGNTIYF
CDR3 DNA: TGTGCCAGCAGCCGTGGGAAAGGCAGCTCTGGAAACACCATATATTTT

D gene: TRBD2
J gene: TRBJ2-7
clone size: few
V gene: TRBV5-4
CDR3 protein: CASSLRLAGVYEQYF
CDR3 DNA: TGTGCCAGCAGCCTAAGACTAGCGGGAGTCTACGAGCAGTACTTC

D gene: -
J gene: TRBJ2-7
clone size: -
V gene: TRBV5-1
CDR3 protein: CASSLAGSPGFYEQYF
CDR3 DNA: TGCGCCAGCAGCTTGGCCGGGAGCCCGGGGTTCTACGAGCAGTACTTC

D gene: -
J gene: TRBJ2-7
clone size: once
V gene: TRBV5-1
CDR3 protein: CASSLGWGALSYEQYF
CDR3 DNA: TGCGCCAGCAGCTTGGGGTGGGGGGCCCTCTCCTACGAGCAGTACTTC

D gene: TRBD2
J gene: TRBJ2-1
clone size: -
V gene: TRBV4-3
CDR3 protein: CASSQGLAVNEQFF
CDR3 DNA: TGCGCCAGCAGCCAAGGCCTAGCGGTCAATGAGCAGTTCTTC

D gene: TRBD2
J gene: TRBJ2-3
clone size: -
V gene: TRBV14
CDR3 protein: CASSIRTSGQVDTQYF
CDR3 DNA: TGTGCCAGCAGCATTCGGACTAGCGGTCAGGTAGATACGCAGTATTTT

D gene: -
J gene: TRBJ2-7
clone size: many
V gene: TRBV5-4
CDR3 protein: CASSSQLGGRFDF
CDR3 DNA: TGTGCCAGCAGCTCCCAGCTAGGAGGGAGATTTGACTTC

D gene: -
J gene: TRBJ1-1
clone size: -
V gene: TRBV7-2
CDR3 protein: CASSPSWGNTEAFF
CDR3 DNA: TGTGCCAGCAGCCCCTCTTGGGGGAACACTGAAGCTTTCTTT

D gene: -
J gene: TRBJ2-7
clone size: -
V gene: TRBV9
CDR3 protein: CASSVDPSSSYEQYF
CDR3 DNA: TGTGCCAGCAGCGTAGATCCGTCGAGCTCCTACGAGCAGTACTTC

D gene: TRBD2
J gene: TRBJ2-2
clone size: -
V gene: TRBV19
CDR3 protein: CASSIVSAGVDGELFF
CDR3 DNA: TGTGCCAGTAGTATAGTTTCAGCGGGAGTGGACGGGGAGCTGTTTTTT

D gene: TRBD1
J gene: TRBJ1-3
clone size: many
V gene: TRBV10-3
CDR3 protein: CAIPAPTGDRALVERSGNTIYF
CDR3 DNA: TGTGCCATCCCCGCGCCAACAGGGGATAGGGCTCTGGTCGAACGCTCTGGAAACACCATATATTTT

D gene: TRBD1
J gene: TRBJ1-2
clone size: -
V gene: TRBV6-6
CDR3 protein: CASTMDRVYGYTF
CDR3 DNA: TGTGCCAGCACCATGGACAGGGTCTATGGCTACACCTTC

D gene: -
J gene: TRBJ1-2
clone size: -
V gene: TRBV28
CDR3 protein: CASSGGWQGRGYTF
CDR3 DNA: TGTGCCAGCAGTGGGGGCTGGCAGGGGCGAGGCTACACCTTC

D gene: -
J gene: TRBJ2-3
clone size: -
V gene: TRBV29-1
CDR3 protein: CSVSSPATDTQYF
CDR3 DNA: TGCAGCGTTTCTAGTCCAGCCACAGATACGCAGTATTTT

D gene: -
J gene: TRBJ1-5
clone size: -
V gene: TRBV6-1
CDR3 protein: CASSVTVGINQPQHF
CDR3 DNA: TGTGCCAGCAGTGTGACAGTGGGGATCAATCAGCCCCAGCATTTT

D gene: -
J gene: TRBJ2-5
clone size: -
V gene: TRBV28
CDR3 protein: CASSLYKQRETQYF
CDR3 DNA: TGTGCCAGCAGTTTATACAAGCAACGGGAGACCCAGTACTTC

D gene: -
J gene: TRBJ2-7
clone size: -
V gene: TRBV7-8
CDR3 protein: CASSSQPEGEQYF
CDR3 DNA: TGTGCCAGCAGCAGCCAACCAGAGGGGGAGCAGTACTTC